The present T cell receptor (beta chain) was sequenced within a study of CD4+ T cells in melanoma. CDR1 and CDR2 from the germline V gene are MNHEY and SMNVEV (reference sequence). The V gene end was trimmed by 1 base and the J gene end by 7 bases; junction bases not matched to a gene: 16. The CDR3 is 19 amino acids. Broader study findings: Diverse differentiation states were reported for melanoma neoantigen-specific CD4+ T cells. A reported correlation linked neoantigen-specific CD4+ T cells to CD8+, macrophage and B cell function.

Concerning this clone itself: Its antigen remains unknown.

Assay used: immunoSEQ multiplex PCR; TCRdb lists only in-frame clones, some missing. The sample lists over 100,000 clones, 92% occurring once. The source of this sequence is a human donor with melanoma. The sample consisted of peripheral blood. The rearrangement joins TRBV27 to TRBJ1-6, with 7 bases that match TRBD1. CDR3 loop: CASSLFFLRQGWENSPLHF. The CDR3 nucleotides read TGTGCCAGCAGTTTATTTTTCCTACGACAGGGATGGGAAAATTCACCCCTCCACTTT.